These 32 T cell receptor beta chains were sequenced from one sample in a study of T-cell memory formation after mild COVID-19. TCRdb analysed the 5' RACE reads with MiXCR anew, one entry per CDR3 protein. The sample lists roughly 110,000 distinct CDR3 sequences; around 12% were seen once. Material: PBMCs or a T cell subset sorted from them (not recorded which). The receptors were gathered from an adult woman who had mild COVID-19 (a few samples of this study predate the infection). Cell type and time point are not known.

This chain joins TRBV11-1 and TRBJ2-7; D may be TRBD2 (5 bases). The CDR3 covers 14 residues. The V gene lost 5 bases and the J gene lost 5 bases, with 16 bases spanning the gap. Germline assignment: CDR1 SGHAT and CDR2 FQDESV (reference sequence). The CDR3 region has the DNA TGTGCCAGCAGCCCCACCCAGGACTTCGACGAGCAGTACTTC. Its translation: CASSPTQDFDEQYF.

The chain has TRBV29-1 and TRBJ2-1; 7 nucleotides line up with TRBD1. This CDR3 is built from 12 residues. Losses at the gene ends were 4 bases for V and 3 bases for J; bases not matched to a gene: 0. Germline-derived CDR1 and CDR2 are SQVTM and ANQGSEA. The CDR3 loop reads CSVGDSYNEQFF. The CDR3 nucleotides are TGCAGCGTTGGGGACAGCTACAATGAGCAGTTCTTC.

This clonotype was seen a handful of times. The genes are TRBV4-1 and TRBJ2-4; D uncertain. CDR1 is MGHRA and CDR2 is YSYEKL in the germline V gene. The CDR3 is 12 amino acids. Between the trimmed V and J ends, which lost 1 base and 8 bases, there was a span of 6 bases. This CDR3 reads CASSQGLHIQYF. DNA of the CDR3: TGCGCCAGCAGCCAAGGGCTGCACATTCAGTACTTC.

The chain joins TRBV20-1 to TRBJ1-1; 7 nucleotides align to TRBD1. The CDR3 runs to 12 residues. Germline trimming cut 3 bases from V and 4 bases from J; bases unmatched to any gene: 2. Per the germline V gene, CDR1 is DFQATT and CDR2 is SNEGSKA (reference sequence). CDR3 protein: CSARKGATEAFF. The DNA for the CDR3 is TGCAGTGCTAGGAAGGGGGCCACTGAAGCTTTCTTT.

This clonotype was counted a few times. The chain combines TRBV11-2 with TRBJ2-1; TRBD2 agrees at 13 bases. CDR3 length equals 17 residues. Per the germline V gene, CDR1 is SGHAT and CDR2 is FQNNGV. The trim removed 1 base at V and 7 bases at J, leaving 7 bases unmatched. CDR3 sequence: CASSLGYLTSGRNEQFF. The CDR3 DNA follows: TGTGCCAGCAGCTTAGGATATTTGACTAGCGGGAGGAATGAGCAGTTCTTC.

This clonotype was counted between two and nine times. The chain employs TRBV27 and TRBJ1-5; D unresolved. There are 15 residues in the CDR3. The germline V and J ends were trimmed by 0 bases and 7 bases, with 13 bases remaining between them. Germline V gene sequence: CDR1 MNHEY, CDR2 SMNVEV (reference sequence). The CDR3 is CASSLSPGVEQPQHF. In nucleotides, the CDR3 is TGTGCCAGCAGTTTATCGCCGGGAGTGGAACAGCCCCAGCATTTT.

The gene calls are TRBV29-1 and TRBJ2-5; 10 nucleotides match TRBD2. CDR1 and CDR2 from the germline V gene are SQVTM and ANQGSEA. This CDR3 spans 15 amino acids. The trim removed 7 bases at V and 5 bases at J, leaving 13 bases unmatched. In DNA, the CDR3 is TGCAGCGGTTTGGGGCTAGCGGGAGCGGTGGAGACCCAGTACTTC. Translating gives CSGLGLAGAVETQYF.

This clonotype has only a few counts. V is TRBV9 and J is TRBJ2-1; TRBD2 matches at 11 bases. Per the germline V gene, CDR1 is SGDLS and CDR2 is YYNGEE. The CDR3 is 14 amino acids. The ends lost 3 bases at V and 4 bases at J; junction bases unmatched: 0. The CDR3 spells CASSASGRYNEQFF. The CDR3 nucleotides read TGTGCCAGCAGCGCTAGCGGGAGGTACAATGAGCAGTTCTTC.

The CDR3 loop is CASSLGPKLTGELFF. The CDR3 bases are TGCGCCAGCAGCTTGGGACCGAAACTCACCGGGGAGCTGTTTTTT. The chain joins TRBV5-1 to TRBJ2-2; D is undetermined. Germline CDR1 is SGHRS and CDR2 is YFSETQ. Deletions cut 0 bases from V and 4 bases from J, with 10 bases between. The CDR3 length is 15 residues.

In its sample, this clonotype was seen a few times. This chain joins TRBV5-1 and TRBJ2-7; 9 nucleotides line up with TRBD1. V shed 4 bases, J shed 5 bases, and the junction held 7 bases outside the gene matches. The germline V gene encodes CDR1 SGHRS and CDR2 YFSETQ. The CDR3 extends over 14 amino acids. CDR3 in DNA: TGCGCCAGCAGCCTGGGACAGGGTAGAGACGAGCAGTACTTC. Translation gives CASSLGQGRDEQYF.

Ten or more counts support this clonotype. The chain uses TRBV29-1 and TRBJ2-7; no definite D call. V lost 4 bases and J lost 0, with 10 bases in between. This CDR3 spans 13 amino acids. The V gene's germline CDR1 is SQVTM and CDR2 ANQGSEA. In DNA, the CDR3 is TGCAGCGTTGGGGCGGCGAGCTCCTACGAGCAGTACTTC. Its protein is CSVGAASSYEQYF.

The CDR3 reads CASSYSISGLNNEQFF. Written as DNA, the CDR3 is TGTGCCAGCAGTTATTCAATTAGCGGGTTAAACAATGAGCAGTTCTTC. The V and J genes are TRBV6-2 or TRBV6-3 and TRBJ2-1; 7 nucleotides match TRBD2. CDR1 is MNHEY, CDR2 SVGEGT, per germline. The CDR3 consists of 16 residues. The V segment lost 3 bases and the J segment 5 bases; nucleotides outside the gene matches: 10.

There are a few counts of this clonotype. The chain joins TRBV3-1 to TRBJ2-6, with 8 bases that match TRBD2. Per germline, CDR1 LGHDT and CDR2 YNNKEL (reference sequence). V lost 4 bases and J lost 3; bases outside the gene matches: 5. The CDR3 length is 16 residues. The CDR3 spells CASSRTSSSGANVLTF. DNA for the CDR3: TGTGCCAGCAGCCGGACTAGCAGTAGTGGGGCCAACGTCCTGACTTTC.

This clonotype came up once. The genes are TRBV4-3 and TRBJ2-1; D might be TRBD2 (5 bases). This CDR3 is 17 amino acids long. The V gene's germline CDR1 is LGHNA and CDR2 YSLEER. V dropped 4 bases and J dropped 2 bases, with 18 bases sitting between them. CDR3 nucleotide sequence: TGCGCCAGCAGCCCCGAAATTGGAGGTTACGCCTACAATGAGCAGTTCTTC. It yields the protein CASSPEIGGYAYNEQFF.

The rearrangement uses TRBV20-1 and TRBJ2-7, with D uncertain. CDR1 and CDR2 (germline): DFQATT, SNEGSKA (reference sequence). The length of the CDR3 is 14 residues. V lost 6 bases and J 2 bases, leaving 17 bases between the germline ends. CDR3 DNA sequence: TGCAGTGCCGATCCTATTGACGAGACCTACGAGCAGTACTTC. As protein: CSADPIDETYEQYF.

This clonotype showed up just a few times. The chain has TRBV7-9 and TRBJ2-7; 9 bases align to TRBD1. V was clipped by 5 bases and J by 5 bases; unmatched bases: 10. The CDR3 runs 15 residues. Germline values: CDR1 SEHNR, CDR2 FQNEAQ (reference sequence). In DNA, the CDR3 is TGTGCCAGCAGCGTACCGGGACAGGGTTTCAACGAGCAGTACTTC. This translates into CASSVPGQGFNEQYF.

V and J are TRBV30 and TRBJ2-5; D is tentatively TRBD1 or TRBD2 (5 bases each). The V end lost 5 bases, the J end lost 5 bases, and 18 bases lay between the germline ends. This CDR3 contains 14 residues. Germline CDR1 is GTSNPN and CDR2 is SVGIG (reference sequence). In DNA, the CDR3 is TGTGCCTGGGCTACTTTTGGGGGAGAGGAGACCCAGTACTTC. It specifies CAWATFGGEETQYF.

V gene TRBV4-1 combines with J gene TRBJ1-2; 7 bases are a match to TRBD1. The V gene end was trimmed by 4 bases and the J gene end by 4 bases; junction bases not matched to a gene: 6. The length of the CDR3 is 14 residues. Looked up from germline, CDR1 is MGHRA and CDR2 is YSYEKL. CDR3 amino acids: CASSLPGQTYGYTF. The CDR3 nucleotides are TGCGCCAGCAGCCTACCGGGACAGACCTATGGCTACACCTTC.

This clonotype was detected ten times or more. The chain uses TRBV29-1 and TRBJ2-4; TRBD1 matches 7 bases. There are 12 residues in the CDR3. Germline values: CDR1 SQVTM, CDR2 ANQGSEA. The V segment lost 6 bases and the J segment 7 bases; nucleotides outside the gene matches: 6. CDR3 sequence reads: CSVIDRDNIQYF. The CDR3 nucleotides are TGCAGCGTGATCGACAGGGACAACATTCAGTACTTC.

This clonotype was recorded many times. J is TRBJ2-3 and V is TRBV3-1; 8 nucleotides match TRBD2. Germline loops: CDR1 LGHDT, CDR2 YNNKEL (reference sequence). The CDR3 loop spans 16 amino acids. The V gene end was trimmed by 1 base and the J gene end by 4 bases; junction bases not matched to a gene: 7. The CDR3 spells CASSQVSGVSADTQYF. CDR3 sequence (DNA): TGTGCCAGCAGCCAAGTTAGCGGGGTTTCGGCAGATACGCAGTATTTT.

This clonotype was detected only a few times. The CDR3 region has the DNA TGTGCCAGCAGTTTGGGGAACAGACCGTTCACTGAAGCTTTCTTT. It is translated as CASSLGNRPFTEAFF. The chain employs TRBV12-3 or TRBV12-4 and TRBJ1-1; D is unresolved. The germline V and J ends were trimmed by 3 bases and 4 bases, with 15 bases remaining between them. The CDR3 is 15 residues long.

This clonotype was picked up one time. The chain joins TRBV6-5 to TRBJ2-1; 7 bases fit TRBD1. Germline assignment: CDR1 MNHEY and CDR2 SVGAGI. J was trimmed by 7 bases and V by 4 bases; bases with no gene match: 4. This CDR3 comprises 13 residues. The CDR3 reads CASSFLQGNEQFF. CDR3 coding DNA: TGTGCCAGCAGTTTTTTACAGGGGAATGAGCAGTTCTTC.

V gene TRBV7-9 combines with J gene TRBJ1-1; D not resolved. The V gene's germline CDR1 is SEHNR and CDR2 FQNEAQ (reference sequence). This CDR3 has 12 amino acids. The germline V and J ends were trimmed by 6 bases and 6 bases, with 11 bases remaining between them. CDR3 bases: TGTGCCAGCAGTTTTAGTTATGCTGAAGCTTTCTTT. Its protein is CASSFSYAEAFF.

This chain links TRBV29-1 with TRBJ1-1; maybe TRBD1 (5 bases). This CDR3 comprises 11 residues. V gave up 8 bases and J gave up 7 bases, with 14 bases separating them. Germline CDR1 SQVTM, CDR2 ANQGSEA. CDR3 bases: TGCAGCTTTTGCTGGGGCCTTGAAGCTTTCTTT. Its translation is CSFCWGLEAFF.

Of note for this clonotype: It is unclear where the CDR3 begins or ends on the DNA, so no DNA is shown, and the CDR3 is as TCRdb lists it. This rearrangement joins TRBV21-1 to TRBJ2-2; TRBD1 was called by the table and not checked on the DNA. TRBV21-1 is shown as a pseudogene. The CDR3 length equals 18 residues, ends included. This CDR3 reads CASSKALGGRGDPGSCFF.

This clonotype was seen many times. The chain carries TRBV5-6 and TRBJ2-5; weak D call: TRBD1 (6 bases). From germline, CDR1 is SGHDT and CDR2 YYEEEE. The germline V and J ends were trimmed by 5 bases and 5 bases, with 10 bases remaining between them. This CDR3 contains 12 residues. The CDR3 region is CASRMTGETQYF. The CDR3 region has the DNA TGTGCCAGCAGAATGACAGGCGAGACCCAGTACTTC.

This clonotype has a count of ten or more. The J gene is TRBJ2-7, the V gene TRBV6-5; TRBD1 matches at 8 bases. CDR3 length equals 18 residues. Germline V CDR1 and CDR2: MNHEY, SVGAGI. V gave up 5 bases and J gave up 0 bases; unmatched junction bases: 15. The CDR3 DNA reads TGTGCCAGCAGTCACATCAACGATGGGACAGGACCCTCCTACGAGCAGTACTTC. As protein: CASSHINDGTGPSYEQYF.

The V call is TRBV28, the J call TRBJ2-7, with a possible D match to TRBD1 (5 bases). V lost 4 bases and J lost 3, with 7 bases in between. CDR3 length: 12 residues. Germline V lookup: CDR1 MDHEN, CDR2 SYDVKM. The CDR3, as DNA: TGTGCCAGCAGTTCAGACAGCTACGAGCAGTACGTC. It translates to CASSSDSYEQYV.

This chain joins TRBV4-2 and TRBJ2-3; TRBD2 aligns across 9 bases. Germline CDR1 LGHNA, CDR2 YNFKEQ. This CDR3 has 18 amino acids. V was pared by 0 bases and J by 4 bases, with 11 bases of the junction left unmatched. CDR3 region: CASSQDSAGGYLSDTQYF. CDR3 DNA sequence: TGTGCCAGCAGCCAAGATTCGGCGGGAGGGTACTTATCAGATACGCAGTATTTT.

This sequence joins TRBV5-5 and TRBJ2-2; TRBD1 agrees at 7 bases. The germline V gene has CDR1 SGHKS and CDR2 YYEKEE (reference sequence). The CDR3 extends over 14 amino acids. Germline trimming cut 5 bases from V and 2 bases from J; bases unmatched to any gene: 3. The CDR3 sequence: CASSRDSNTGELFF. Here the CDR3 DNA reads TGTGCCAGCAGTCGGGACAGTAACACCGGGGAGCTGTTTTTT.

The genes are TRBV6-2 or TRBV6-3 and TRBJ1-5; weak D call: TRBD1 (6 bases). The CDR3 is 15 residues long. In germline, CDR1 is MNHEY, CDR2 SVGEGT. The V gene lost 2 bases and the J gene lost 5 bases, with 13 bases spanning the gap. The CDR3 DNA sequence: TGTGCCAGCAGTTACCCACAGGGAGTTTATCAGCCCCAGCATTTT. This codes for CASSYPQGVYQPQHF.

This chain links TRBV4-2 with TRBJ2-3; perhaps TRBD1 as D (6 bases). Germline V gives CDR1 LGHNA, CDR2 YNFKEQ. This CDR3 comprises 15 residues. V shed 1 base and J shed 4 bases, with 12 bases lying between them. CDR3 nucleotides: TGTGCCAGCAGCCAAGCAACAGGGAAACCAGATACGCAGTATTTT. Translated: CASSQATGKPDTQYF.